The TCR beta chain described here comes from a study of regulatory T cells in long-lasting Graves disease. The study, taken as a whole, reports: TCR diversity was lower in persistent than newly diagnosed Graves' disease.

CDR3 length equals 13 residues. The V end was cut by 6 bases, the J end by 6 bases, with 12 bases between. As to this clonotype: As yet, its antigen is unknown.

Time point denoted: newly diagnosed GD, antithyroid drugs for less than 3 months. Extracted RNA from PBMCs served as the source of the TCR library. To make TCR beta libraries, researchers used iRepertoire HTBI primers and Arm-PCR of CDR3 regions. Each CDR3 protein is one row after TCRdb ran MiXCR on the multiplex PCR reads. The sample gives 600,000 to 650,000 distinct CDR3 sequences, around 15% of which show up once; 18% is in the top ten. The same data also contributed to another study, on T cells in Graves' hyperthyroidism and ophthalmopathy.

This clonotype was obtained from a woman aged 25 to 39 with Graves disease. Here the sequenced sample was peripheral blood mononuclear cells (PBMCs), taken at new diagnosis, from a patient treated with antithyroid drugs. This chain uses TRBV12-3 or TRBV12-4 with TRBJ1-5; perhaps TRBD1 as D (5 bases). This CDR3 reads CASSSGGIQPQHF. The CDR3 bases are TGTGCCAGCAGCTCCGGGGGAATTCAGCCCCAGCATTTT.